These T cell receptor beta chains were read from a single sample in a study of blood T cell repertoires in COVID-19. Only in-frame clones appear in the TCRdb table, and some are missing; sequencing was by immunoSEQ multiplex PCR. Counted here are under 250,000 clones, approximately 86% occurring once; the ten biggest clones make up 1.6%. Sequences were obtained from peripheral blood. The receptors stem from a woman in her sixties or seventies who had recovered from COVID-19. The CDR3 runs from the conserved cysteine through the conserved F or W. A D gene is named only where the DNA matches it firmly. The listing skips clone size in some rows; elsewhere it reads once, few, many or a size class.

j_gene	abundance	d_gene	v_gene	CDR3nt	CDR3aa
TRBJ1-2	-	TRBD1	TRBV24-1	TGTGCCACCAGTGAATCGGGGGACAGGGGGTTGAATGGCTACACCTTC	CATSESGDRGLNGYTF
TRBJ2-7	-	-	TRBV19	TGTGCCAGTAGTCCCACAGGGACAAGGTACTACGAGCAGTACTTC	CASSPTGTRYYEQYF
TRBJ1-4	-	TRBD1	TRBV4-1	TGCGCCAGCAGCCAAGAGAGAAGGGGACAGACCCATGAAAAACTGTTTTTT	CASSQERRGQTHEKLFF
TRBJ1-5	-	-	TRBV11-2	TGTGCCAGCAGTCAGGACTCCCTTAGCAATCAGCCCCAGCATTTT	CASSQDSLSNQPQHF
TRBJ1-2	few	-	TRBV5-4	TGTGCCATCTCATGGGCCAGGGCCGTCTATGGCTACACCTTC	CAISWARAVYGYTF
TRBJ1-2	-	-	TRBV5-1	TGCGCCAGCAGCCCCGGGTTGACAGGATCGATGACTAACTATGGCTACACCTTC	CASSPGLTGSMTNYGYTF
TRBJ1-1	-	-	TRBV6-2/TRBV6-3	TGTGCCAGCAGCCAAAGAACAGGGGCTTTCTTT	CASSQRTGAFF
TRBJ2-3	once	TRBD2	TRBV18	TGTGCCAGCTCACCCAGAGGACTAGCCGGGACAGATACGCAGTATTTT	CASSPRGLAGTDTQYF
TRBJ1-4	-	-	TRBV18	TGTGCCAGCTCACCCCAGCGGGCAACTAATGAAAAACTGTTTTTT	CASSPQRATNEKLFF
TRBJ2-1	once	-	TRBV9	TGTGCCAGCAGCGCAAGACCAGGGACTCCAACCTACAATGAGCAGTTCTTC	CASSARPGTPTYNEQFF
TRBJ1-6	few	-	TRBV19	TGTGCCAGTAGTATGCCAACATATAATTCACCCCTCCACTTT	CASSMPTYNSPLHF
TRBJ2-2	once	-	TRBV2	TGTGCCAGCAGTGCTCAGGGCACCGGGGAGCTGTTTTTT	CASSAQGTGELFF
TRBJ2-3	-	TRBD1	TRBV3-1/TRBV3-2	TGTGCCAGCAGTCTGACACGGACAGGGGGAATGGATACGCAGTATTTT	CASSLTRTGGMDTQYF
TRBJ1-6	once	-	TRBV4-3	TGCGCCAGCAGCCAAGGCCGGGGAATGGGTAATTCACCCCTCCACTTT	CASSQGRGMGNSPLHF
TRBJ2-7	-	-	TRBV6-5	TGTGCCAGCAGCCGGGACACCCTCTCCTACGAGCAGTACTTC	CASSRDTLSYEQYF
TRBJ2-7	-	-	TRBV27	TGTGCCAGCAGTTTTGGGGCAAACACCTACGAGCAGTACTTC	CASSFGANTYEQYF
TRBJ2-1	-	-	TRBV6-5	TGTGCCAGCAGTAGACTAGCAGGGGACAATGAGCAGTTCTTC	CASSRLAGDNEQFF
TRBJ2-1	-	TRBD2	TRBV19	TGTGCCAGTAGTAGCGTGACGGGGGGGCCAAGCTATGAGCAGTTCTTC	CASSSVTGGPSYEQFF
TRBJ2-3	-	-	TRBV5-1	TGCGCCAGCAGCTCACAGGGAATACGCACAGATACGCAGTATTTT	CASSSQGIRTDTQYF
TRBJ2-7	-	-	TRBV27	TGTGCCAGCAGCTCCCGGGGCAGGGGATCCTACGAGCAGTACTTC	CASSSRGRGSYEQYF
TRBJ2-2	-	-	TRBV7-2	TGTGCCAGCAGCGAGGCGGTCACCGGGGAGCTGTTTTTT	CASSEAVTGELFF
TRBJ2-2	-	-	TRBV28	TGTGCCACTCGGGGTAGCGCAAACACCGGGGAGCTGTTTTTT	CATRGSANTGELFF